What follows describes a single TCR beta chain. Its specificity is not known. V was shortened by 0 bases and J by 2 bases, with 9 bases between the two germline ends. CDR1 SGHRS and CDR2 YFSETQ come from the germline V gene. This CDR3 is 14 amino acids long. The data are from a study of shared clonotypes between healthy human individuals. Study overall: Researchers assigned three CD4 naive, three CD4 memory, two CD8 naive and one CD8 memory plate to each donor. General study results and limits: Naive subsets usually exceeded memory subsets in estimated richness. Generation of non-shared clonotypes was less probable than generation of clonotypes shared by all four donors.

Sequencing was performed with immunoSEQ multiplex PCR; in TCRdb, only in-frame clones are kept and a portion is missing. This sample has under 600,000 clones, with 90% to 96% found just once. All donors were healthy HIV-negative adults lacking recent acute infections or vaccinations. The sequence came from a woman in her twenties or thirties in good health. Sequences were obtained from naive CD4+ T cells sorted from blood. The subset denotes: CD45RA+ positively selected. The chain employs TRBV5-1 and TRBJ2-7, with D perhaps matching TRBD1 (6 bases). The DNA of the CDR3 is TGCGCCAGCAGCTTGGGGGACAATACCTACGAGCAGTACTTC. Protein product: CASSLGDNTYEQYF.